A selection of T cell receptor beta chains follows, all from one sample in a study of shared clonotypes between healthy human individuals. Generated by immunoSEQ multiplex PCR, the TCRdb table keeps only in-frame clones and is missing some. In the table there are 1,400,000 or so clones, about 98.5% of which are singletons. Sequencing was performed on naive CD4+ T cells sorted from blood. Receptors were obtained from a man younger than 45 in good health. The CDR3 runs from the conserved cysteine through the conserved F or W. The D gene is left open where the match is weak. Where a row states a size, it is once, few, many or the class of an expanded clone; other rows omit it.

>TRBJ2-1|.|TRBD1|15|TRBV28
TGTGCCAGCAGCCGCACAGGGGGCGCCTACAATGAGCAGTTCTTC
CASSRTGGAYNEQFF
>TRBJ1-1|once|.|13|TRBV2
TGTGCCAGCAGTGTTCAGCCGAACACTGAAGCTTTCTTT
CASSVQPNTEAFF
>TRBJ1-5|.|TRBD1|13|TRBV6-5
TGTGCCAGCAGTCACAGGGGGCCTCAGCCCCAGCATTTT
CASSHRGPQPQHF
>TRBJ1-1|.|.|11|TRBV30
TGTGCCTGGAGTTCCCTCGCCGGAGCTTTCTTT
CAWSSLAGAFF
>TRBJ2-7|.|.|15|TRBV28
TGTGCCAGCAGTTTTAGTCCCGAATCCCCCTACGAGCAGTACTTC
CASSFSPESPYEQYF
>TRBJ1-1|.|.|13|TRBV18
TGTGCCAGCTCCTTCCGAGGGACGGCTGAAGCTTTCTTT
CASSFRGTAEAFF
>TRBJ1-4|.|.|14|TRBV7-2
TGTGCCAGCAGTTTGGACCTCTGGGATGAAAAACTGTTTTTT
CASSLDLWDEKLFF
>TRBJ1-5|.|.|19|TRBV4-1
TGCGCCAGCAGCGCGCTCAGGGTTCTCGGGAGGTATAGCAATCAGCCCCAGCATTTT
CASSALRVLGRYSNQPQHF
>TRBJ2-7|.|.|16|TRBV28
TGTGCCAGCAGTTGGGGGGCCCTCAGGGAAGGGTACGAGCAGTACTTC
CASSWGALREGYEQYF
>TRBJ2-7|.|.|14|TRBV11-3
TGTGCCAGCAGCTCCGAATTACAGGGCCACGAGCAGTACTTC
CASSSELQGHEQYF
>TRBJ1-1|.|.|13|TRBV29-1
TGCAGCGTTGAAAGGGGCCTGAACACTGAAGCTTTCTTT
CSVERGLNTEAFF
>TRBJ2-7|.|.|14|TRBV10-3
TGTGCCATCAGTGCCCGGACAGTAACCTACGAGCAGTACTTC
CAISARTVTYEQYF
>TRBJ2-4|.|.|12|TRBV29-1
TGCAGCTACAGGGTGTCCAAAAACATTCAGTACTTC
CSYRVSKNIQYF
>TRBJ1-3|.|.|13|TRBV5-1
TGCGCCAGCAGACTGACGTCTGGAAACACCATATATTTT
CASRLTSGNTIYF
>TRBJ2-1|.|.|12|TRBV5-1
TGCGCCAGCAGCTTGGCCCTGAATGAGCAGTTCTTC
CASSLALNEQFF
>TRBJ2-5|.|.|15|TRBV9
TGTGCCAGCAGCGTAGAACAGGGATACCAAGAGACCCAGTACTTC
CASSVEQGYQETQYF
>TRBJ1-5|.|.|15|TRBV9
TGTGCCAGCAGCGTAGGAGGTCAGCGAAATCAGCCCCAGCATTTT
CASSVGGQRNQPQHF
>TRBJ1-4|.|.|10|TRBV29-1
TGCAGCGTTGGGGATGAAAAACTGTTTTTT
CSVGDEKLFF
>TRBJ1-1|.|.|14|TRBV11-2
TGTGCCAGCAGCTTATTTGGGGAAGGCGCTGAAGCTTTCTTT
CASSLFGEGAEAFF
>TRBJ2-7|.|.|14|TRBV11-3
TGTGCCAGCAGCCGCGGCGCGGGGTGGGTCGAGCAGTACTTC
CASSRGAGWVEQYF
>TRBJ1-1|.|.|13|TRBV14
TGTGCCAGCAGCCAGCCCCGGGGATGGGCAGCTTTCTTT
CASSQPRGWAAFF
>TRBJ2-6|.|.|19|TRBV5-1
TGCGCCAGCAGCCCCGAATGGGGGGCTTTCATCACTGGGGCCAACGTCCTGACTTTC
CASSPEWGAFITGANVLTF
>TRBJ2-2|.|TRBD1|13|TRBV7-9
TGTGCCAGCAGCTCGACAGGGCCCGGGGAGCTGTTTTTT
CASSSTGPGELFF
>TRBJ2-2|.|TRBD2|16|TRBV6-5
TGTGCCAGCAGTTTCGGACTAGCGGGATTCACCGGGGAGCTGTTTTTT
CASSFGLAGFTGELFF
>TRBJ2-2|.|TRBD2|19|TRBV11-3
TGTGCCAGCAGCTTAGATTTCCCTAGCGGGAGTTCCAACACCGGGGAGCTGTTTTTT
CASSLDFPSGSSNTGELFF
>TRBJ2-6|.|.|18|TRBV9
TGTGCCAGCAGCGTAGTACCTACCAGGGCGTTCGGGGCCAACGTCCTGACTTTC
CASSVVPTRAFGANVLTF
>TRBJ2-7|.|TRBD2|17|TRBV10-3
TGTGCCATCAGTGATATAGCGGGAGGGGGGAGGAGCAACGAGCAGTACTTC
CAISDIAGGGRSNEQYF
>TRBJ2-5|.|.|14|TRBV2
TGTGCCAGCAGTGACAGGGAGCTATTAGGGACCCAGTACTTC
CASSDRELLGTQYF
>TRBJ1-5|.|.|13|TRBV5-1
TGCGCCAGCAGCTTGGATAGCCTCTCGCCCCAGCATTTT
CASSLDSLSPQHF
>TRBJ2-3|once|TRBD2|17|TRBV5-6
TGTGCCAGCAGTTTGAGGACTAGCGGGAGGAGCACAGATACGCAGTATTTT
CASSLRTSGRSTDTQYF
>TRBJ2-7|.|TRBD1|13|TRBV15
TGTGCCACCAGGGGGACAGGGGGAGACGAGCAGTACTTC
CATRGTGGDEQYF
>TRBJ2-1|.|.|14|TRBV18
TGTGCCAGCTCACCAAGACAAGCTATCAATGAGCAGTTCTTC
CASSPRQAINEQFF
>TRBJ2-2|.|.|12|TRBV5-1
TGCGCCAGCAGCACTTCTACCGGGGAGCTGTTTTTT
CASSTSTGELFF
>TRBJ2-5|.|TRBD2|18|TRBV28
TGTGCCAGCAGTTTAGGTGGGACTAGCGGGGCCGCACAAGAGACCCAGTACTTC
CASSLGGTSGAAQETQYF
>TRBJ2-3|.|.|18|TRBV7-9
TGTGCCAGCAGCCCACGACTGGAGCGGGTCCGTAGCACAGATACGCAGTATTTT
CASSPRLERVRSTDTQYF
>TRBJ2-7|.|TRBD2|15|TRBV27
TGTGCCAGCAGGCTACTAGCGGGAACTTTCTACGAGCAGTACTTC
CASRLLAGTFYEQYF
>TRBJ2-3|.|.|18|TRBV9
TGTGCCAGCAGCGTAGGAGGGTTAGGACTTTCTCTTACAGATACGCAGTATTTT
CASSVGGLGLSLTDTQYF
>TRBJ2-7|.|.|16|TRBV14
TGTGCCAGCAGCCAGGCCCCCCACCCAGATGCCTACGAGCAGTACTTC
CASSQAPHPDAYEQYF
>TRBJ2-2|.|.|15|TRBV5-1
TGCGCCAGCAGCTCCGTTCCGGGGGTAACGCGGGAGCTGTTTTTT
CASSSVPGVTRELFF
>TRBJ2-5|.|.|13|TRBV11-3
TGTGCCAGCAGCTTAGTTCAGCAAGAGACCCAGTACTTC
CASSLVQQETQYF
>TRBJ2-1|once|TRBD2|18|TRBV11-3
TGTGCCAGCAGCTTGGGGGGACTAGCGGGAGCGACATACAATGAGCAGTTCTTC
CASSLGGLAGATYNEQFF
>TRBJ1-2|.|.|14|TRBV11-2
TGTGCCAGCAGCTTATTCCCACGAAGAAATGGCTACACCTTC
CASSLFPRRNGYTF